The clone carrying this TCR beta chain came up a few times. The antigen remains undetermined. TCR beta CDR3 regions were amplified from RNA transcripts. HTBI-primed RT-PCR formed the first round, and a multiplex PCR formed the second. TCRdb re-called the multiplex PCR reads with MiXCR, one entry per CDR3 protein. This table holds about 1.2 million distinct CDR3 sequences, roughly two fifths found once. The sample comes from a study of Graves' ophthalmopathy and Graves' hyperthyroidism. In the study overall: Hyperthyroidism qualified as stable when ophthalmopathy did not develop within 18 months of follow-up.

General study results and limits: Among expanded thyroid clonotypes above 0.001 frequency, most also occurred in blood.

The germline CDR1 and CDR2 sequences are SGDLS and YYNGEE. The ends were cut back, 0 bases at V and 4 bases at J, with 10 bases in the middle. The CDR3 totals 14 residues. Pregnant or lactating patients and those with other autoimmune diseases or uncontrolled infections were excluded. Clinicians made diagnoses from clinical symptoms, serum thyroxine, TRAb, thyroid ultrasound and orbital computed tomography. The chain carries TRBV9 and TRBJ1-2; D unclear. This clonotype originated in an adult man with Graves' hyperthyroidism. The material sequenced was peripheral blood or thyroid tissue (not recorded which). The CDR3 reads CASSVEVDSYGYTF. The CDR3, as DNA: TGTGCCAGCAGCGTAGAGGTGGACTCCTATGGCTACACCTTC.